The TCR beta chain under discussion was sequenced for a study of blood T cell repertoires in COVID-19. Study at large: PBMCs, B-cell-depleted T cells, or T cells provided the cDNA or gDNA that made up the material.

Only in-frame clones appear in the TCRdb table, and some are missing; sequencing was by immunoSEQ multiplex PCR. The sample yields about 130,000 clones, about four fifths seen once. Germline CDR1 MNHEY, CDR2 SVGAGI. V trimming: 0 bases; J trimming: 7 bases; junction bases outside the gene matches: 5. The CDR3 consists of 15 residues. This sequence was found in a woman aged 80 or older with acute or convalescent COVID-19. The rearrangement uses TRBV6-5 and TRBJ2-1; TRBD2 agrees at 8 bases. The sequencing sample was made of peripheral blood. The CDR3 DNA sequence: TGTGCCAGCAGTTACTCGGCGGGGGGCAGGAATGAGCAGTTCTTC. This codes for CASSYSAGGRNEQFF.